This TCR beta chain was documented in a study of blood T cell repertoires in COVID-19. Background on the study: Acute-phase and convalescent COVID-19 samples originated in the United States, Italy and Spain. T cells, B-cell-depleted T cells, or PBMCs supplied cDNA or gDNA.

Trimming removed 4 bases from V and 2 bases from J, with 17 bases in between. The V gene's germline CDR1 is MDHEN and CDR2 SYDVKM. There are 17 residues in the CDR3. Authors' analysis steps: Amplification of reference gene primers provided the estimated nucleated cell counts. Measured with immunoSEQ multiplex PCR; TCRdb has only the in-frame clones, and not every one. That table is the source of V, J and clone size, and D and trimming were worked out from the DNA. Of 110,000 or so clones in the sample, about 84% were seen once. The chain combines TRBV28 with TRBJ2-2; the D gene is possibly TRBD2 (5 bases). The source is a man aged 50 to 60 with acute or convalescent COVID-19. Sequencing input: peripheral blood. For the CDR3, the DNA is TGTGCCAGCAGTTCCCTCGTATCGGGATATAACACCGGGGAGCTGTTTTTT. It codes for CASSSLVSGYNTGELFF.